This is a list of T cell receptor beta chains from one sample in a study of T cell responses to AZD1222 COVID-19 vaccine. Clones were read by immunoSEQ multiplex PCR, and TCRdb kept only the in-frame ones, dropping some. The table has about 210,000 clones, less than 95% seen once; the top ten hold approximately 1.5%. Sample: peripheral blood, taken 28 days after the second dose of the MenACWY control vaccine. The receptors shown here come from an adult who received the MenACWY meningococcal vaccine as a control. Each CDR3 is given with its conserved first and last residue.

>TRBV18|TRBJ2-7
CASSLFQGGYYEQYF
>TRBV6-4|TRBJ2-2
CASSSDSTGELFF
>TRBV5-1|TRBJ1-6
CASSLDRDSPLHF
>TRBV28|TRBJ2-5
CASSPPPPRKGDQYF
>TRBV28|TRBJ2-7
CASSSPGRSSYEQYF
>TRBV18|TRBJ1-6
CASSSALHSYNSPLHF
>TRBV7-8|TRBJ2-1
CASSWGARGNEQFF
>TRBV7-9|TRBJ1-2
CASSFPGQGDAYGYTF
>TRBV7-2|TRBJ1-6
CASSPTGRDSPLHF
>TRBV30|TRBJ2-3
CAWSGTGTRTDTQYF
>TRBV4-2|TRBJ1-5
CASSPHGGTGGEGNQPQHF
>TRBV2|TRBJ1-4
CASSKGATNEKLFF
>TRBV9|TRBJ2-2
CASSGNWAGELFF
>TRBV2|TRBJ2-2
CASSVTNTGELFF
>TRBV28|TRBJ1-3
CASSSFGNSGNTIYF
>TRBV28|TRBJ1-2
CASRTTGVSYGYTF
>TRBV5-6|TRBJ1-5
CASSTRTGTYSNQPQHF
>TRBV30|TRBJ1-1
CAWSVSGATEAFF
>TRBV30|TRBJ1-1
CAWRTTFNTEAFF
>TRBV5-1|TRBJ2-1
CASSFGRGNEQFF
>TRBV28|TRBJ2-5
CASSPIAGGPGQETQYF
>TRBV18|TRBJ2-7
CASSPGDRGAYEQYF
>TRBV6-5|TRBJ2-1
CASSYLDEQFF
>TRBV24-1|TRBJ1-2
CATSEGSNYGYTF
>TRBV7-3|TRBJ1-6
CASSLTSRNSPLHF
>TRBV6-5|TRBJ1-2
CASTNGGALYGYTF